This T cell receptor (beta chain) was documented in a study of blood T cell repertoires in COVID-19. Across the whole study: The study drew acute and convalescent COVID-19 samples from the United States, Italy and Spain. The cDNA or gDNA used as material had been derived from T cells, B-cell-depleted T cells, or PBMCs.

The junction had 17 bases not matched to a gene; V was cut back by 4 bases and J by 6 bases. The CDR3 contains 17 residues. CDR1 and CDR2 (germline): MNHEY, SMNVEV (reference sequence). How the authors handled the data: Reference gene primer amplification gave estimated nucleated cell counts. This table comes from immunoSEQ multiplex PCR, and its TCRdb copy is limited to in-frame clones, with some not included. V, J and clone size reflect that table, while D and trimming were determined from the DNA. The sample contains under 300,000 clones, more than 65% of which appear only once. Participants were aged about 18 to 89 years, lived in roughly 25 US areas, and enrolled virtually. This clone was found once.

The receptor comes from a man over 45 who had recovered from COVID-19. The chain combines TRBV27 with TRBJ2-7; 8 bases fit TRBD2. Sequenced input: PBMCs or T cells enriched from blood (not recorded which). CDR3 nucleotides: TGTGCCAGCAGTTCCCCAGCCGGGACTAGTTTTACTGCCGAGCAGTACTTC. Amino acids: CASSSPAGTSFTAEQYF.